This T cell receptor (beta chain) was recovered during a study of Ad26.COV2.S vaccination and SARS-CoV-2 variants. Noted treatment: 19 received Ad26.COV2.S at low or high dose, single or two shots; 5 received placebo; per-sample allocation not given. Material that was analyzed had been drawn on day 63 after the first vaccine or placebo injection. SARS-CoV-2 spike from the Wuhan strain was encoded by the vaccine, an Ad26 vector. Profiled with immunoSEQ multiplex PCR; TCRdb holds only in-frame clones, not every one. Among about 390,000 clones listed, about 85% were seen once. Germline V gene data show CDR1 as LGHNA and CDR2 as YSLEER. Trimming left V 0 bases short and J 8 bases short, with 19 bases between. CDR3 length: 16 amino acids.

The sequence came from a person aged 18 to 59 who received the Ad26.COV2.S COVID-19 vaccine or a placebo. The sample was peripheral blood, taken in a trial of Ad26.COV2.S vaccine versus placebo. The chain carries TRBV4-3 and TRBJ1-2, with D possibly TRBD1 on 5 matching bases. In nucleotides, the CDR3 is TGCGCCAGCAGCCAAGACCCCCACCGGGCAGGGAGCGGCTACACCTTC. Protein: CASSQDPHRAGSGYTF.